A selection of T cell receptor beta chains follows, all from one sample in a study of T cell responses to AZD1222 COVID-19 vaccine. The table came from immunoSEQ multiplex PCR; TCRdb's copy has only in-frame clones and leaves some out. The table lists 150,000 or so clones, around 92% of them singletons. Material: peripheral blood, obtained 28 days after the second AZD1222 dose. These receptors all stem from an adult who received the AZD1222 COVID-19 vaccine. The CDR3 runs from the conserved cysteine through the conserved F or W. The order of the fields is V gene, clone size, J gene, D gene, CDR3 protein, CDR3 DNA. D genes are given only for firm matches. The size field is filled for only some rows; it gives once, few, many or a size class.

>TRBV6-1|once|TRBJ1-1|TRBD1
CASSEAETGVYGGAEAFF
TGTGCCAGCAGTGAAGCCGAGACAGGGGTTTACGGGGGGGCTGAAGCTTTCTTT
>TRBV4-2|-|TRBJ2-2|TRBD2
CASSQDLSSGSPGELFF
TGTGCCAGCAGCCAAGATCTATCCAGCGGGAGTCCCGGGGAGCTGTTTTTT
>TRBV5-8|-|TRBJ1-6|-
CASSLGGSYSPLHF
TGTGCCAGCAGCTTGGGAGGTAGTTACTCACCCCTCCACTTT
>TRBV28|once|TRBJ1-2|TRBD1
CASHDHGTPYRGNYGYTF
TGTGCCAGCCACGACCATGGGACCCCATACAGGGGGAACTATGGCTACACCTTC
>TRBV5-5|-|TRBJ1-3|-
CASSGPGSGMPIYF
TGTGCCAGCAGCGGACCGGGTTCGGGGATGCCCATATATTTT
>TRBV10-3|-|TRBJ2-1|TRBD1
CAIGDSVSSYNEQFF
TGTGCCATCGGGGACAGCGTAAGCTCCTACAATGAGCAGTTCTTC
>TRBV5-8|-|TRBJ2-5|-
CASSFSGTLKETQYF
TGTGCCAGCAGCTTTTCCGGGACCCTAAAGGAGACCCAGTACTTC
>TRBV2|-|TRBJ1-3|TRBD1
CASSYTGDGNTIYF
TGTGCCAGCAGTTATACAGGGGATGGAAACACCATATATTTT
>TRBV5-1|-|TRBJ1-2|TRBD1
CASSEPGTGGRYTF
TGCGCCAGCAGCGAACCCGGGACAGGGGGCCGCTACACCTTC
>TRBV6-4|-|TRBJ2-7|TRBD2
CASRGTSGRSIAGYEQYF
TGTGCCAGCAGGGGGACTAGCGGGAGATCCATCGCCGGATACGAGCAGTACTTC
>TRBV9|-|TRBJ1-1|-
CASSGTEEAFF
TGTGCCAGCAGCGGGACAGAGGAAGCTTTCTTT
>TRBV7-9|-|TRBJ1-4|-
CASTKGRTPGEKLFF
TGTGCCAGCACCAAAGGGCGGACCCCCGGGGAAAAACTGTTTTTT
>TRBV9|few|TRBJ2-7|-
CASSVRESEQYF
TGTGCCAGCAGCGTAAGGGAGAGCGAGCAGTACTTC
>TRBV28|-|TRBJ1-1|TRBD1
CASSRPGTALNTEAFF
TGTGCCAGCAGTCGGCCGGGGACAGCGCTGAACACTGAAGCTTTCTTT
>TRBV5-1|-|TRBJ1-1|-
CASRKDIGGVPEAFF
TGCGCCAGCAGGAAGGACATTGGGGGGGTTCCTGAAGCTTTCTTT
>TRBV5-1|-|TRBJ2-1|TRBD2
CASGTSGTSRSYNEQFF
TGCGCCAGTGGGACTAGCGGGACGTCCCGCTCCTACAATGAGCAGTTCTTC
>TRBV28|-|TRBJ1-5|TRBD1
CASSQGGNQPQHF
TGTGCCAGCAGTCAGGGGGGTAATCAGCCCCAGCATTTT
>TRBV11-2|-|TRBJ2-7|-
CASSLTSEPYEQYF
TGTGCCAGCAGCTTAACTAGTGAGCCCTACGAGCAGTACTTC
>TRBV28|-|TRBJ1-5|-
CASKNGGSISNQPQHF
TGTGCCAGCAAAAACGGCGGTTCGATCAGCAATCAGCCCCAGCATTTT
>TRBV2|-|TRBJ2-3|-
CASSVGLGGDTQYF
TGTGCCAGCAGTGTCGGTCTGGGGGGAGATACGCAGTATTTT
>TRBV6-5|once|TRBJ2-7|-
CASSYSSDRGYEQYF
TGTGCCAGCAGTTACTCGAGTGATAGAGGCTACGAGCAGTACTTC
>TRBV9|-|TRBJ1-2|-
CASSVGVSANYGYTF
TGTGCCAGCAGCGTAGGAGTATCAGCTAACTATGGCTACACCTTC
>TRBV19|-|TRBJ1-1|-
CASSIGAKRNTEAFF
TGTGCCAGTAGTATAGGGGCCAAAAGGAACACTGAAGCTTTCTTT
>TRBV18|-|TRBJ2-7|TRBD2
CASSRGLAGGREQYF
TGTGCCAGCTCACGGGGACTAGCGGGAGGTCGGGAGCAGTACTTC
>TRBV20-1|-|TRBJ1-2|-
CSASGLDGYTF
TGCAGTGCTTCTGGACTGGACGGCTACACCTTC
>TRBV7-3|-|TRBJ2-1|-
CASSPSLVGSYNEQFF
TGTGCCAGCTCCCCCTCTCTAGTAGGATCCTACAATGAGCAGTTCTTC
>TRBV21-1|-|TRBJ1-2|-
CASSKGDRGLVYGYTF
TGTGCCAGCAGCAAAGGGGACAGGGGGTTAGTCTATGGCTACACCTTC
>TRBV5-6|few|TRBJ1-2|TRBD1
CASSDRGGDYGYTF
TGTGCCAGCAGCGACAGGGGTGGGGACTATGGCTACACCTTC
>TRBV11-2|once|TRBJ1-2|-
CASRPTQSNYGYTF
TGTGCCAGCAGGCCCACCCAGTCTAACTATGGCTACACCTTC
>TRBV4-2|-|TRBJ2-1|TRBD2
CASSRASGNSYNEQFF
TGTGCCAGCAGCCGAGCAAGCGGGAACTCCTACAATGAGCAGTTCTTC
>TRBV5-1|-|TRBJ2-1|TRBD2
CASSFLGRNDEQFF
TGCGCCAGCAGCTTTCTCGGGAGGAATGATGAGCAGTTCTTC
>TRBV28|-|TRBJ1-1|-
CASSSMGGRGRAEAFF
TGTGCCAGCAGTTCCATGGGCGGGAGGGGAAGGGCTGAAGCTTTCTTT
>TRBV5-1|-|TRBJ1-2|-
CASSTLNRAYGYTF
TGCGCCAGCAGCACCTTAAACAGGGCATATGGCTACACCTTC
>TRBV27|once|TRBJ1-1|TRBD1
CASSPHRTGMNTEAFF
TGTGCCAGCAGTCCCCATCGGACAGGAATGAACACTGAAGCTTTCTTT
>TRBV28|-|TRBJ1-2|TRBD1
CASSYYGTEYGYTF
TGTGCCAGCAGTTACTACGGGACAGAGTATGGCTACACCTTC
>TRBV18|-|TRBJ1-4|-
CASSSTGNEKLFF
TGTGCCAGCTCTTCGACTGGGAATGAAAAACTGTTTTTT
>TRBV12-2|-|TRBJ2-7|-
CASPRKSFYEQYF
TGTGCAAGTCCCCGTAAGAGCTTCTACGAGCAGTACTTC
>TRBV7-9|once|TRBJ2-5|TRBD2
CASSFQSGRVETQYF
TGTGCCAGCAGCTTCCAAAGCGGGAGAGTAGAGACCCAGTACTTC
>TRBV3-1/TRBV3-2|once|TRBJ1-3|TRBD1
CASSHLQGPSGNTIYF
TGTGCCAGCAGCCATCTACAGGGGCCCTCTGGAAACACCATATATTTT
>TRBV29-1|-|TRBJ1-1|TRBD1
CSVEYGWRALGQARGTEAFF
TGCAGCGTTGAATACGGCTGGAGGGCTCTGGGACAGGCCAGAGGGACTGAAGCTTTCTTT
>TRBV28|-|TRBJ2-1|TRBD2
CASSPPFGAGVKNEQFF
TGTGCCAGCAGTCCCCCCTTTGGAGCGGGAGTAAAAAATGAGCAGTTCTTC